This passage covers 23 T cell receptor beta chains from one sample sequenced in a study of blood T cell repertoires in COVID-19. Using immunoSEQ multiplex PCR, the repertoire was profiled, and TCRdb retains in-frame clones only, with some absent. Among more than 200,000 clones listed, around 86% were seen once. The specimen sequenced was PBMCs or T cells enriched from blood (not recorded which). The receptors were gathered from a man aged 30-40 years in a cohort exposed to, infected with or recovered from COVID-19 (not recorded which).

The genes are TRBV28 and TRBJ1-3; D is unclear. The V gene lost 5 bases and the J gene lost 3 bases, with 17 bases spanning the gap. This CDR3 region has 16 residues. Per the germline V gene, CDR1 is MDHEN and CDR2 is SYDVKM. The CDR3 nucleotides read TGTGCCAGCAGTACTACCGCCGAGGCGGGTGGAAACACCATATATTTT. Protein: CASSTTAEAGGNTIYF. Full variable domain (rest looked up from reference TRBV28 and TRBJ1-3): DVKVTQSSRYLVKRTGEKVFLECVQDMDHENMFWYRQDPGLGLRLIYFSYDVKMKEKGDIPEGYSVSREKKERFSLILESASTNQTSMYLCASSTTAEAGGNTIYFGEGSWLTVV.

The chain carries TRBV3-1 (or the pseudogene TRBV3-2) and TRBJ1-5; D call uncertain. Trimming removed 3 bases at V and 4 bases at J, with 10 bases between. Germline values: CDR1 LGHDT, CDR2 YNNKEL (reference sequence). The CDR3 runs 14 residues. Written as DNA, the CDR3 is TGTGCCAGCAGCCAGCGAGGGTCAAATCAGCCCCAGCATTTT. Translation gives CASSQRGSNQPQHF.

The chain is built from TRBV6-2 or TRBV6-3 and TRBJ1-1; D not resolved. V was trimmed by 0 bases and J by 1 base, leaving 15 bases between them. CDR1 MNHEY and CDR2 SVGEGT come from the germline V gene. This CDR3 comprises 17 residues. The CDR3 protein is CASSYSPMKPKNTEAFF. For the CDR3, the DNA is TGTGCCAGCAGTTACTCTCCCATGAAGCCGAAGAACACTGAAGCTTTCTTT.

In its sample, this clone was seen a few times. The J gene is TRBJ2-1, the V gene TRBV7-9, with D possibly matching TRBD1 (5 bases). This CDR3 contains 17 residues. The germline CDR1 and CDR2 sequences are SEHNR and FQNEAQ (reference sequence). The V gene lost 0 bases and the J gene lost 3 bases, with 15 bases spanning the gap. CDR3 nucleotide sequence: TGTGCCAGCAGCTTAGCCCGAGCAGGGATATTCTACAATGAGCAGTTCTTC. Translating it yields CASSLARAGIFYNEQFF. The complete variable domain, with remaining parts taken from reference TRBV7-9 and TRBJ2-1, reads DTGVSQNPRHKITKRGQNVTFRCDPISEHNRLYWYRQTLGQGPEFLTYFQNEAQLEKSRLLSDRFSAERPKGSFSTLEIQRTEQGDSAMYLCASSLARAGIFYNEQFFGPGTRLTVL.

V is TRBV28 and J is TRBJ2-7; 7 nucleotides match TRBD1. CDR3 length: 14 residues. Germline V gives CDR1 MDHEN, CDR2 SYDVKM. Trimming removed 7 bases from V and 6 bases from J; junction bases left unmatched: 12. The CDR3: CASTPGTATREQYF. In DNA form, the CDR3 reads TGTGCCAGCACCCCTGGGACAGCCACCCGCGAGCAGTACTTC.

The V call is TRBV6-2 or TRBV6-3, the J call TRBJ2-4; D is uncertain. The CDR3 loop spans 14 amino acids. From germline, CDR1 is MNHEY and CDR2 SVGEGT. The V end was cut by 6 bases, the J end by 3 bases, with 12 bases between. The CDR3 sequence is CASSPKSDKNIQYF. CDR3 coding DNA: TGTGCCAGCAGCCCTAAAAGCGACAAAAACATTCAGTACTTC.

The rearrangement uses TRBV7-9 and TRBJ1-1; 7 nucleotides align to TRBD1. The length of the CDR3 is 14 residues. Germline V gene data show CDR1 as SEHNR and CDR2 as FQNEAQ (reference sequence). Trimming cost V 6 bases and J 2 bases; bases outside gene matches: 6. CDR3 DNA sequence: TGTGCCAGCAGATGGGACAGTTCTAACACTGAAGCTTTCTTT. Protein sequence: CASRWDSSNTEAFF.

The chain has TRBV4-1 and TRBJ2-7; D call uncertain. This CDR3 spans 13 amino acids. The germline V and J ends were trimmed by 5 bases and 2 bases, with 10 bases remaining between them. Germline V gene sequence: CDR1 MGHRA, CDR2 YSYEKL. This CDR3 reads CASSLFVPYEQYF. CDR3 coding DNA: TGCGCCAGCAGCTTGTTCGTCCCCTACGAGCAGTACTTC.

The chain recombines TRBV18 with TRBJ2-2; no firm D call. The V end was cut by 2 bases, the J end by 5 bases, with 21 bases between. This CDR3 comprises 18 residues. Germline assignment: CDR1 KGHSH and CDR2 LQKENI. CDR3 protein: CASSPKLGSNSVTGELFF. The CDR3 nucleotides read TGTGCCAGCTCACCAAAGCTAGGTTCGAACTCAGTAACCGGGGAGCTGTTTTTT.

The chain is built from TRBV6-5 and TRBJ2-7; D remains ambiguous. Trimming took off 5 bases at V and 2 bases at J, with 13 bases between the two ends. CDR3 length equals 14 residues. Germline assignment: CDR1 MNHEY and CDR2 SVGAGI. The DNA for the CDR3 is TGTGCCAGCAGTAATTTATTCGGTGCCTACGAGCAGTACTTC. Its translation: CASSNLFGAYEQYF.

The chain links TRBV5-1 to TRBJ2-7; no definite D call. Germline lookup yields CDR1 SGHRS and CDR2 YFSETQ. This CDR3 is 16 amino acids long. V lost 4 bases and J 1 base, leaving 18 bases between the germline ends. The CDR3 DNA follows: TGCGCCAGCAGCCCGGGTTCGGTCGGCAGATCCTACGAGCAGTACTTC. Its protein is CASSPGSVGRSYEQYF. Supplemented by reference TRBV5-1 and TRBJ2-7, the full variable domain reads KAGVTQTPRYLIKTRGQQVTLSCSPISGHRSVSWYQQTPGQGLQFLFEYFSETQRNKGNFPGRFSGRQFSNSRSEMNVSTLELGDSALYLCASSPGSVGRSYEQYFGPGTRLTVT.

V gene TRBV9 combines with J gene TRBJ2-3, with 7 bases matching TRBD2. Looked up from germline, CDR1 is SGDLS and CDR2 is YYNGEE. V lost 4 bases to trimming and J lost 3 bases; unmatched junction nucleotides: 14. CDR3 length: 17 amino acids. CDR3 region: CASSPWDFLGRTDTQYF. CDR3 nucleotide sequence: TGTGCCAGCAGCCCTTGGGACTTCCTCGGGAGGACAGATACGCAGTATTTT.

The V call is TRBV10-3, the J call TRBJ2-2; no clear D. The CDR3 runs to 21 residues. Germline V gene lookup returns CDR1 ENHRY and CDR2 SYGVKD. Trimming took off 0 bases at V and 1 base at J, with 24 bases between the two ends. CDR3 coding DNA: TGTGCCATCAGTGAGTCGACGGCCGGGTCTACGCGGATCATGAACACCGGGGAGCTGTTTTTT. This sequence encodes CAISESTAGSTRIMNTGELFF.

Here the CDR3 DNA reads TGTGCAAGTCGGGCTACAGGTCAGCCCCAGCATTTT. Residues: CASRATGQPQHF. The chain is built from TRBV12-2 and TRBJ1-5; the table assigns TRBD1, which was not confirmed against the DNA. TRBV12-2 is termed a pseudogene. The CDR3 is made up of 12 amino acids.

The chain carries TRBV7-8 and TRBJ2-7; 14 positions agree with TRBD2. The V segment lost 4 bases and the J segment 5 bases; nucleotides outside the gene matches: 13. The CDR3 is 18 amino acids. Germline V CDR1 and CDR2: SGHVS, FQNEAQ. CDR3 loop: CASSSRAAGTSGSHEQYF. CDR3 DNA sequence: TGTGCCAGCAGCTCCCGGGCCGCCGGGACTAGCGGGAGCCACGAGCAGTACTTC.

V usage is TRBV5-6 and J usage is TRBJ1-2; D gene ambiguous. V shed 1 base and J shed 1 base, with 8 bases lying between them. This CDR3 comprises 14 residues. Germline V gives CDR1 SGHDT, CDR2 YYEEEE. The CDR3 is CASSLSRLNYGYTF. For the CDR3, the DNA is TGTGCCAGCAGCTTGTCCAGGCTTAACTATGGCTACACCTTC.

The V and J genes are TRBV7-2 and TRBJ1-2, with D perhaps TRBD1 (5 bases). CDR1 is SGHTA and CDR2 is FQGNSA in the germline V gene. The length of the CDR3 is 15 residues. The ends were cut back, 2 bases at V and 2 bases at J, with 12 bases in the middle. The CDR3 bases are TGTGCCAGCAGCTTAAGGGAGGGGCGGAACTATGGCTACACCTTC. Translated, it gives CASSLREGRNYGYTF.

The chain carries TRBV7-3 and TRBJ2-2, with D hard to call. This CDR3 is 14 amino acids long. Germline V lookup: CDR1 SGHTA, CDR2 FQGTGA. Trimming left V 0 bases short and J 5 bases short, with 7 bases between. The CDR3 spells CASSLTPLTGELFF. The CDR3 coding sequence is TGTGCCAGCAGCTTAACCCCCCTAACCGGGGAGCTGTTTTTT.

J is TRBJ2-1 and V is TRBV7-8; the match to TRBD2 covers 8 bases. V shed 3 bases and J 8 bases; nucleotides not matched to a gene: 21. This CDR3 spans 19 amino acids. In germline, CDR1 is SGHVS, CDR2 FQNEAQ. The CDR3 region has the DNA TGTGCCAGCAGCTTCTTGTTTCCCGGGACTAGGAGGATTGATGATGAGCAGTTCTTC. As protein: CASSFLFPGTRRIDDEQFF.

V is TRBV6-1 and J is TRBJ1-6; D is unclear. The CDR3 extends over 17 amino acids. The V end was cut by 0 bases, the J end by 0 bases, with 9 bases between. CDR1 is MNHNS, CDR2 SASEGT, per germline. In DNA, the CDR3 is TGTGCCAGCAGTGAAGCCTCTGGGAGCTCCTATAATTCACCCCTCCACTTT. It yields the protein CASSEASGSSYNSPLHF.

The chain uses TRBV28 and TRBJ1-1; maybe TRBD1 (5 bases). This CDR3 is built from 11 residues. Germline V lookup: CDR1 MDHEN, CDR2 SYDVKM. The V end lost 6 bases, the J end lost 10 bases, and 12 bases lay between the germline ends. This CDR3 reads CASRQGGGAFF. The CDR3 region has the DNA TGTGCCAGCAGGCAGGGAGGCGGAGCTTTCTTT.

Remarks on this clone: Different DNA sequences within this sample yield the same CDR3. The J gene is TRBJ2-7, the V gene TRBV24-1; 8 nucleotides agree with TRBD1. CDR3 length: 14 residues. V shed 3 bases, J shed 5 bases, and the junction held 5 bases outside the gene matches. The germline gives CDR1 KGHDR, CDR2 SFDVKD. The CDR3: CATSDPDRGDEQYF. CDR3 nucleotide sequence: TGTGCCACCAGTGATCCTGACAGGGGCGACGAGCAGTACTTC.

The V gene is TRBV15, the J gene TRBJ1-3, with a tentative D call TRBD1 (6 bases). V lost 3 bases and J lost 0, with 15 bases in between. This CDR3 comprises 17 residues. Germline CDR1 LNHNV, CDR2 YYDKDF (reference sequence). The CDR3 nucleotides read TGTGCCACCAGCAGGATTCGGGGACAACTCTCTGGAAACACCATATATTTT. This encodes CATSRIRGQLSGNTIYF.